This T cell receptor (beta chain) appears in the sequencing data of a study of neurological immune-mediated disorders. This clonotype was picked up many times. TCRdb re-analysed the 5' RACE reads in MiXCR, keeping a single row per CDR3 protein. This table has 84,000 or so distinct CDR3 sequences, 13% appearing once. The germline V and J ends were trimmed by 6 bases and 2 bases, with 17 bases remaining between them. There are 15 residues in the CDR3. CDR1 is MNHEY and CDR2 is SVGEGT in the germline V gene. The time point: longitudinal time-point 2. Specimen: PBMCs. The chain carries TRBV6-2 or TRBV6-3 and TRBJ2-7, with D possibly being TRBD1 (6 bases). The receptor comes from a female donor with HTLV-1-associated myelopathy (HAM/TSP). The CDR3 region has the DNA TGTGCCAGCAGCCCAGATAACAGGGTCACCTACGAGCAGTACTTC. Its translation is CASSPDNRVTYEQYF.